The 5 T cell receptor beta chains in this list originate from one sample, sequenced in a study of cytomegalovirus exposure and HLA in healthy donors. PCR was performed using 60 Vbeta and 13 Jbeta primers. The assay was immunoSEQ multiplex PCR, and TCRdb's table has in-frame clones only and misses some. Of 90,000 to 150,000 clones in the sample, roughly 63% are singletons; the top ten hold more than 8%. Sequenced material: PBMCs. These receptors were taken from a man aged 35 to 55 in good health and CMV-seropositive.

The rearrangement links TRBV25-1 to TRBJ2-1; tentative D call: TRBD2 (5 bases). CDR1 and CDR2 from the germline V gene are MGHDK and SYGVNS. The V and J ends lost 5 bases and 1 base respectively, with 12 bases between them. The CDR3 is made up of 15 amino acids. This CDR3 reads CASSTSLASYNEQFF. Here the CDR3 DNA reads TGTGCCAGCAGTACCTCTCTAGCATCCTACAATGAGCAGTTCTTC.

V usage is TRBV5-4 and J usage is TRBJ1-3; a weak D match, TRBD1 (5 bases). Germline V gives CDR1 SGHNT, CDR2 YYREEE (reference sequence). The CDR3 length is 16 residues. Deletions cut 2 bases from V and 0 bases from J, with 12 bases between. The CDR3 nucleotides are TGTGCCAGCAGCTTTGGGGGACTGGCCTCTGGAAACACCATATATTTT. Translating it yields CASSFGGLASGNTIYF.

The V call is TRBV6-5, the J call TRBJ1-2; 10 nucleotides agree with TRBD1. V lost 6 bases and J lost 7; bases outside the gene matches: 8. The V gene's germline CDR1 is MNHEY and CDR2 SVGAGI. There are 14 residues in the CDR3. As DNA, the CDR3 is TGTGCCAGCAGCAGGACGGGGACAGGGGTTGGCTACACCTTC. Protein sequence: CASSRTGTGVGYTF.

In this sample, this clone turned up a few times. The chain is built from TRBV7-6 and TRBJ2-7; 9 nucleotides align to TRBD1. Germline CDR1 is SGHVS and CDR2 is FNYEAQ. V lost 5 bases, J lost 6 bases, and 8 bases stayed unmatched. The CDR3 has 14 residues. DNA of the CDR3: TGTGCCAGCAGCGCCCGGACAGGGGTAGGCGAGCAGTACTTC. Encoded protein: CASSARTGVGEQYF.

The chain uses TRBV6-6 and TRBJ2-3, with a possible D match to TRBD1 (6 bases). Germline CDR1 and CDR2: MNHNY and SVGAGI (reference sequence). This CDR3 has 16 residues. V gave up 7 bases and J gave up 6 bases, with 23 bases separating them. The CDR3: CASTLGTNTNWDTQYF. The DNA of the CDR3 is TGTGCCAGCACCCTTGGGACAAACACTAATTGGGATACGCAGTATTTT.